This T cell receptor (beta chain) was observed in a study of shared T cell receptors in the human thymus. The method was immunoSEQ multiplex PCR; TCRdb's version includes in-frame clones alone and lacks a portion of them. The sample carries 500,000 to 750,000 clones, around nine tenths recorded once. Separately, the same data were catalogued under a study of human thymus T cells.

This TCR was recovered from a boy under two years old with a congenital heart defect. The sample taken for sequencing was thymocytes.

CDR3 in DNA: TGTGCCAGCAGCGTAGTAGGGGGTGAGCAGTTCTTC. Its protein product is CASSVVGGEQFF. The rearrangement links TRBV9 to TRBJ2-1, with D tentatively TRBD1 (6 bases). The CDR3 has 12 residues. Germline V gives CDR1 SGDLS, CDR2 YYNGEE. V was trimmed by 0 bases and J by 9 bases, leaving 7 bases between them.